This TCR beta chain is from a study of beta chain features in type 1 diabetes. Purity above 95% was achieved in all sorted populations. The isolated RNA, all of it, was reverse transcribed, so expressed TCRB transcripts were what got sequenced. Sequenced by immunoSEQ multiplex PCR; TCRdb stores in-frame clones only, minus some. This table has 100,000 to 150,000 clones, roughly 17% appearing once. Points on this clone: Its target is unknown.

Germline V gene data show CDR1 as MDHEN and CDR2 as SYDVKM. This CDR3 is built from 13 residues. V gave up 6 bases and J gave up 3 bases; unmatched junction bases: 5. Study-wide results and caveats: In every one of the four CD4+ subsets, TCRB CDR3s were moderately but significantly shorter in Type 1 diabetes patients.

The chain has TRBV28 and TRBJ2-7, with 7 bases that match TRBD1. The TCR sequence derives from a man in his late teens or twenties with type 1 diabetes. The material sequenced was central memory CD4+ T cells from blood. CDR3 coding DNA: TGTGCCAGCAGGGAACAGGGGATCTACGAGCAGTACTTC. Translating gives CASREQGIYEQYF.